The 8 T cell receptor beta chains reported below all come from one sample, sequenced in a study of T cells in Graves' hyperthyroidism and ophthalmopathy. Amplification of TCR beta CDR3 regions used RNA as the template. Using the HTBI primer set, a first-round RT-PCR was run on the TCR CDR3. TCRdb ran MiXCR on the multiplex PCR reads and lists one entry per CDR3 protein. The table shows 700,000 or so distinct CDR3 sequences, with about 16% occurring only once. What was sequenced was blood. These receptor sequences come from a young man with Graves' hyperthyroidism.

The rearrangement joins TRBV3-1 to TRBJ2-3, with 14 bases lining up with TRBD2. The ends lost 6 bases at V and 10 bases at J; junction bases unmatched: 15. Germline CDR1 LGHDT, CDR2 YNNKEL (reference sequence). The CDR3 covers 17 residues. The DNA of the CDR3 is TGTGCCAGCAGGACCGCCGGGACTAGCGGGAGTCTCCATGCGCAGTATTTT. Protein sequence: CASRTAGTSGSLHAQYF.

This sequence joins TRBV4-1 and TRBJ2-1, with D possibly being TRBD2 (5 bases). This CDR3 is built from 14 residues. CDR1 MGHRA and CDR2 YSYEKL come from the germline V gene. Trimming left V 1 base short and J 6 bases short, with 10 bases between. This CDR3 is CASSQVRLINEQFF. CDR3 nucleotides: TGCGCCAGCAGCCAAGTCCGACTAATCAATGAGCAGTTCTTC.

The chain is built from TRBV25-1 and TRBJ1-1; the D is unclear. Trimming pared 3 bases from V and 1 base from J, leaving 12 bases between. The length of the CDR3 is 15 residues. Germline V lookup: CDR1 MGHDK, CDR2 SYGVNS. As DNA, the CDR3 is TGTGCCAGCAGTGACCAGAGTTTGCCGAACACTGAAGCTTTCTTT. Translating gives CASSDQSLPNTEAFF.

This clonotype was observed at least ten times. The V call is TRBV7-9, the J call TRBJ2-1, with a weak D call TRBD2 (6 bases). The ends were cut back, 5 bases at V and 6 bases at J, with 14 bases in the middle. In germline, CDR1 is SEHNR, CDR2 FQNEAQ (reference sequence). The CDR3 spans 14 residues. Written as DNA, the CDR3 is TGTGCCAGCAGCCCTAGACTAGATCTCAATGAGCAGTTCTTC. Translating it yields CASSPRLDLNEQFF.

This clonotype was detected ten times or more. The rearrangement joins TRBV12-3 or TRBV12-4 to TRBJ1-1, with 10 bases identical to TRBD1. The length of the CDR3 is 14 residues. V trimming: 4 bases; J trimming: 5 bases; junction bases outside the gene matches: 4. CDR3 region: CASSWDRGQTEAFF. DNA for the CDR3: TGTGCCAGCAGTTGGGACAGGGGACAAACTGAAGCTTTCTTT.

This clonotype appeared a few times. The rearrangement uses TRBV2 and TRBJ1-6; tentative D call: TRBD1 (5 bases). This CDR3 has 13 residues. V lost 8 bases to trimming and J lost 5 bases, with 10 bases between them. Germline-derived CDR1 and CDR2 are SNHLY and FYNNEI. The CDR3 here is CASRDDHNSPLHF. The CDR3 DNA follows: TGTGCCAGCCGGGACGACCATAATTCACCCCTCCACTTT. The complete variable domain, with remaining parts taken from reference TRBV2 and TRBJ1-6, reads EPEVTQTPSHQVTQMGQEVILRCVPISNHLYFYWYRQILGQKVEFLVSFYNNEISEKSEIFDDQFSVERPDGSNFTLKIRSTKLEDSAMYFCASRDDHNSPLHFGNGTRLTVT.

This clonotype came up many times. This chain connects TRBV28 to TRBJ2-3, with 7 positions matching TRBD1. The germline gives CDR1 MDHEN, CDR2 SYDVKM. V lost 5 bases, J lost 0 bases, and 8 bases stayed unmatched. This CDR3 contains 16 residues. The CDR3 DNA reads TGTGCCAGCAGTCCCTGGGACAGCCCTAGCACAGATACGCAGTATTTT. Translated, it gives CASSPWDSPSTDTQYF.

The chain links TRBV24-1 to TRBJ2-2; D uncertain. Per the germline V gene, CDR1 is KGHDR and CDR2 is SFDVKD. Trimming pared 2 bases from V and 6 bases from J, leaving 9 bases between. The CDR3 spans 14 residues. This CDR3 is CATSDSRSAGELFF. CDR3 in DNA: TGTGCCACCAGTGATTCAAGATCCGCCGGGGAGCTGTTTTTT.